This T cell receptor beta chain was obtained from a study of blood T cell repertoires in COVID-19. TCRdb's table, derived via immunoSEQ multiplex PCR, lists solely in-frame clones and lacks some. The sample carries around 380,000 clones, about four fifths recorded once. The germline CDR1 and CDR2 sequences are SGHRS and YFSETQ. The CDR3 runs to 14 residues. Unmatched junction bases numbered 2, after V lost 4 bases and J lost 0 bases. This clone was counted between two and nine times. Sequencing was performed on peripheral blood. This TCR was recovered from a human donor with acute or convalescent COVID-19. The donor label of this sample is uncertain. This chain joins TRBV5-1 and TRBJ1-1; TRBD1 matches 8 bases. The CDR3 sequence is CASSGGQVNTEAFF. The CDR3, as DNA: TGCGCCAGCAGCGGGGGACAGGTGAACACTGAAGCTTTCTTT.